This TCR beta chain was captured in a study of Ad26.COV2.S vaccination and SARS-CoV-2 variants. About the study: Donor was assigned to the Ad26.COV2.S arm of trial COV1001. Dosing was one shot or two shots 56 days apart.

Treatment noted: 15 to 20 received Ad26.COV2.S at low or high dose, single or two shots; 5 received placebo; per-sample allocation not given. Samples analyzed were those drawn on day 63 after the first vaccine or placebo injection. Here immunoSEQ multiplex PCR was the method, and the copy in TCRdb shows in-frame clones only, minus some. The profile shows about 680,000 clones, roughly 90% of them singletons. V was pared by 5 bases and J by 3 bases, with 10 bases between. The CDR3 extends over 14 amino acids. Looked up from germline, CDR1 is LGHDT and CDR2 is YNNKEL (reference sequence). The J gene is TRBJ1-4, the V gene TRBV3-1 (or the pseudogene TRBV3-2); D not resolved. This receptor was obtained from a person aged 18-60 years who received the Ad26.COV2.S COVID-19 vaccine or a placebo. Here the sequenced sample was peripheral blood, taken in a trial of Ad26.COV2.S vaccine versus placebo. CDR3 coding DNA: TGTGCCAGCAGCGGAGGGAGACCTAATGAAAAACTGTTTTTT. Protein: CASSGGRPNEKLFF.